This T cell receptor beta chain appears in the sequencing data of a study of blood T cells in healthy people across ages. A second PCR, run for about 6 to 12 cycles, used a sample-barcoded 5' primer plus a J-beta primer mix. TCRdb used MiXCR to reprocess the 5' RACE reads, holding one entry per CDR3 protein. Counted here are roughly 1.7 million distinct CDR3 sequences, roughly a third occurring once; the ten biggest clones make up over 9%. Per the germline V gene, CDR1 is SEHNR and CDR2 is FQNEAQ (reference sequence). V lost 5 bases, J lost 6 bases, and 10 bases lay in between. CDR3 length: 12 amino acids. This clonotype has more than one count but fewer than ten. Healthy individuals of Caucasian origin from Russia, aged 6 to 90, served as donors.

The sample taken for sequencing was blood. This TCR came from a woman aged 25 to 39 in good health. The chain recombines TRBV7-9 with TRBJ1-2, with D perhaps TRBD1 (5 bases). CDR3 region: CASSDQGDGYTF. CDR3 nucleotide sequence: TGTGCCAGCAGCGACCAGGGTGATGGCTACACCTTC.